The rows below give T cell receptor beta chains drawn from one sample of a study of T cells after yellow fever vaccination. From the 5' RACE reads, TCRdb called clonotypes with MiXCR, one entry per CDR3 protein. The sample yields about 210,000 distinct CDR3 sequences, approximately 3.2% seen once. Source: CD4+ T cells sorted from PBMCs, taken 10 days after the yellow fever booster vaccination. The receptors stem from a man aged 18 to 35 who received the YFV17D yellow fever vaccine. The CDR3 runs from the conserved cysteine through the conserved F or W. A D gene is named only where the DNA matches it firmly. Only part of the rows carry a size: once, few, many, or a class if the clone is expanded.

D,J,V,size,CDR3,DNA
TRBD1,TRBJ1-4,TRBV4-1,many,CASSQERGRPNEKLFF,TGCGCCAGCAGCCAAGAGAGGGGGCGGCCTAATGAAAAACTGTTTTTT
-,TRBJ2-7,TRBV6-2/TRBV6-3,many,CASSPGMGLKDSYEQYF,TGTGCCAGCAGCCCGGGTATGGGGCTAAAGGACTCCTACGAGCAGTACTTC
TRBD1,TRBJ2-5,TRBV12-3/TRBV12-4,many,CASSKDRVSGETQYF,TGTGCCAGCAGTAAGGACAGGGTATCAGGGGAGACCCAGTACTTC
-,TRBJ2-3,TRBV11-2,many,CASSLFPGLGTQYF,TGTGCCAGCAGCTTATTTCCGGGTCTTGGTACGCAGTATTTT
-,TRBJ2-6,TRBV7-3,-,CASSQGPRDGANVLTF,TGTGCCAGCAGCCAGGGACCCCGGGACGGGGCCAACGTCCTGACTTTC
TRBD1,TRBJ2-5,TRBV24-1,-,CATSDSTPGQGAEETQYF,TGTGCCACCAGTGACTCAACCCCGGGACAGGGAGCTGAAGAGACCCAGTACTTC
TRBD1,TRBJ2-7,TRBV27,many,CASMRTGSIDEQYF,TGTGCCAGCATGAGGACAGGTTCAATTGACGAGCAGTACTTC
TRBD2,TRBJ2-3,TRBV7-9,many,CATEGLPSTDTQYF,TGTGCCACGGAGGGACTACCTAGCACAGATACGCAGTATTTT
-,TRBJ2-6,TRBV6-2/TRBV6-3,many,CASTLSGANVLTF,TGTGCCAGCACCTTGTCTGGGGCCAACGTCCTGACTTTC
TRBD1,TRBJ2-3,TRBV20-1,many,CSASKGQGVTDTQYF,TGCAGTGCTAGTAAGGGACAGGGAGTCACAGATACGCAGTATTTT
-,TRBJ2-4,TRBV19,few,CASSIGRLRDNKNIQYF,TGTGCCAGTAGTATAGGTCGGCTCCGGGACAACAAAAACATTCAGTACTTC
-,TRBJ2-7,TRBV12-3/TRBV12-4,few,CASRTGIYEQYF,TGTGCCAGCAGAACAGGGATATACGAGCAGTACTTC
TRBD1,TRBJ1-5,TRBV27,few,CASSPTGGHQPQHF,TGTGCCAGCAGTCCGACAGGGGGCCATCAGCCCCAGCATTTT
TRBD2,TRBJ2-3,TRBV7-2,-,CASSFLGLAGGPIDTQYF,TGTGCCAGCAGCTTCCTCGGACTAGCGGGGGGGCCGATAGATACGCAGTATTTT
-,TRBJ2-7,TRBV5-1,many,CASSPLQGSSYEQYF,TGCGCCAGCAGCCCCTTACAGGGAAGCTCCTACGAGCAGTACTTC
-,TRBJ1-5,TRBV7-2,many,CASSAHWGESQPQHF,TGTGCCAGCAGCGCGCATTGGGGAGAGAGTCAGCCCCAGCATTTT
-,TRBJ2-2,TRBV4-3,many,CASSQWTATGELFF,TGCGCCAGCAGCCAGTGGACAGCAACCGGGGAGCTGTTTTTT
-,TRBJ2-5,TRBV12-3/TRBV12-4,many,CASSSHGRKYF,TGTGCCAGCAGTTCCCACGGGAGAAAGTACTTC
-,TRBJ1-3,TRBV12-3/TRBV12-4,-,CASSFPGRNTIYF,TGTGCCAGCAGTTTTCCGGGCCGCAACACCATATATTTT
TRBD2,TRBJ2-3,TRBV6-2/TRBV6-3,-,CASRIAGATDTQYF,TGTGCCAGCAGAATAGCGGGGGCAACAGATACGCAGTATTTT
TRBD2,TRBJ2-3,TRBV7-2,many,CASSPLAGGTTDTQYF,TGTGCCAGCAGCCCACTAGCGGGGGGGACCACAGATACGCAGTATTTT
-,TRBJ1-5,TRBV12-3/TRBV12-4,-,CASSTGRGAAGSKDQPQHF,TGTGCCAGCAGCACCGGACGAGGGGCAGCGGGGAGTAAAGACCAGCCCCAGCATTTT
-,TRBJ2-6,TRBV6-1,few,CASSERRQINVLTF,TGTGCCAGCAGTGAAAGGAGGCAGATCAACGTCCTGACTTTC
-,TRBJ2-1,TRBV10-3,many,CAISQRDRGYNEQFF,TGTGCCATCAGTCAAAGGGATCGCGGCTACAATGAGCAGTTCTTC
-,TRBJ2-1,TRBV7-9,many,CASSLESAGNNEQFF,TGTGCCAGCAGCTTAGAGTCGGCAGGCAACAATGAGCAGTTCTTC
-,TRBJ1-2,TRBV13,many,CASSLGINYGYTF,TGTGCCAGCAGCTTAGGCATTAACTATGGCTACACCTTC
-,TRBJ1-2,TRBV27,few,CASSRWVPGRGDGYTF,TGTGCCAGCAGTCGATGGGTCCCAGGCCGAGGGGATGGCTACACCTTC
-,TRBJ2-3,TRBV7-2,few,CASSSNRAFTDTQYF,TGTGCCAGCAGCTCAAACAGGGCCTTCACAGATACGCAGTATTTT
-,TRBJ2-1,TRBV7-3,many,CASSSQGAGASYNEQFF,TGTGCCAGCAGTTCTCAGGGTGCGGGGGCTTCCTACAATGAGCAGTTCTTC
-,TRBJ1-2,TRBV20-1,few,CSARRGLTTTF,TGCAGTGCTAGAAGGGGTCTAACAACCACCTTC
-,TRBJ2-1,TRBV10-1,many,CASSESRQETSYNEQFF,TGCGCCAGCAGTGAGTCTAGGCAGGAGACCTCCTACAATGAGCAGTTCTTC
TRBD1,TRBJ2-5,TRBV4-3,many,CASSQDPTGAETQYF,TGCGCCAGCAGCCAAGATCCCACAGGGGCAGAGACCCAGTACTTC
-,TRBJ2-7,TRBV2,-,CASRDLNEQYF,TGTGCCAGCAGGGATTTGAACGAGCAGTACTTC
-,TRBJ2-5,TRBV28,many,CASTRRTVRETQYF,TGTGCCAGCACAAGACGAACAGTTCGGGAGACCCAGTACTTC
TRBD2,TRBJ2-5,TRBV7-9,few,CASSFRQGGGETQYF,TGTGCCAGCAGCTTCCGGCAGGGCGGGGGGGAGACCCAGTACTTC
-,TRBJ2-3,TRBV6-2/TRBV6-3,few,CASKPLTDTQYF,TGTGCCAGCAAACCATTAACAGATACGCAGTATTTT
-,TRBJ1-1,TRBV28,few,CASSSFLGAFF,TGTGCCAGCAGTTCCTTCCTAGGGGCTTTCTTT
-,TRBJ2-5,TRBV6-5,-,CASSQHRFSLETQYF,TGTGCCAGCAGTCAACACAGGTTCTCCCTAGAGACCCAGTACTTC
-,TRBJ2-1,TRBV24-1,-,CATSDFLNEQFF,TGTGCCACCAGTGATTTCTTGAATGAGCAGTTCTTC
-,TRBJ2-5,TRBV28,few,CASTPGGQLEETQYF,TGTGCCAGCACCCCTGGGGGGCAGTTGGAAGAGACCCAGTACTTC
TRBD1,TRBJ2-2,TRBV29-1,many,CSVEEPGQNNGELFF,TGCAGCGTTGAAGAACCGGGACAGAACAACGGGGAGCTGTTTTTT
TRBD2,TRBJ2-1,TRBV7-9,-,CASSLSRGSGGLSSYNEQFF,TGTGCCAGCAGCTTAAGTAGGGGTAGCGGGGGCCTAAGTTCCTACAATGAGCAGTTCTTC